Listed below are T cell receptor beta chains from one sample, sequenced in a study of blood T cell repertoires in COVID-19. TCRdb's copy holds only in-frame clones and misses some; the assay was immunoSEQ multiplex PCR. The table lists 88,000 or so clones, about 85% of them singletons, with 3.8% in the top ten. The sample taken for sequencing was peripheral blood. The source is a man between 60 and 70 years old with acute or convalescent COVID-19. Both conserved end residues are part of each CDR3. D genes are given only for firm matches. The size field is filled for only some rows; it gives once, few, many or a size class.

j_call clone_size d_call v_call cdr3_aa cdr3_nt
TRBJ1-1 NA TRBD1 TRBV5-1 CASSLGQGVAFF TGCGCCAGCAGCTTAGGACAGGGGGTAGCTTTCTTT
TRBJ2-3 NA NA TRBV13 CASSLGTYKTDTQYF TGTGCCAGCAGCTTAGGGACTTACAAGACAGATACGCAGTATTTT
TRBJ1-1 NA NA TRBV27 CASSLTGGTEAFF TGTGCCAGCAGTTTAACGGGGGGAACTGAAGCTTTCTTT
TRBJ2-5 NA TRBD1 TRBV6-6 CASSGQGIMETQYF TGTGCCAGCTCCGGACAGGGTATCATGGAGACCCAGTACTTC
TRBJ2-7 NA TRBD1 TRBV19 CASSSGTGSYEQYF TGTGCCAGTAGTTCCGGGACAGGCTCCTACGAGCAGTACTTC
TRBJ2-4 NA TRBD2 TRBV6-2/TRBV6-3 CASSSSGGRKNIQYF TGTGCCAGCAGCTCGTCGGGGGGTCGGAAAAACATTCAGTACTTC
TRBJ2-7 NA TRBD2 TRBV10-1 CASSASGRAYEQYF TGCGCCAGCAGTGCTAGCGGGAGGGCCTACGAGCAGTACTTC
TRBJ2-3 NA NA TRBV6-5 CASGGVTSTDTQYF TGTGCCAGCGGAGGGGTAACTAGCACAGATACGCAGTATTTT
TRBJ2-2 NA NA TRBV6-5 CASRLRGTGELFF TGTGCCAGCCGACTCCGAGGGACCGGGGAGCTGTTTTTT
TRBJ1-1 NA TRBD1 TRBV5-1 CASSFMEGAGTEAFF TGCGCCAGCAGCTTTATGGAGGGGGCGGGGACTGAAGCTTTCTTT
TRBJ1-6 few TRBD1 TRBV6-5 CASGDRPNSPLHF TGTGCCAGCGGGGACAGGCCGAATTCACCCCTCCACTTT
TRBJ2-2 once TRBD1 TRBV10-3 CATRTGQADTGELFF TGTGCCACTCGGACAGGGCAGGCGGACACCGGGGAGCTGTTTTTT
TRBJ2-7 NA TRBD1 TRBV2 CASSGTGGHEQYF TGTGCCAGCAGTGGGACAGGGGGCCACGAGCAGTACTTC
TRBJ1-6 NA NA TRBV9 CASSAGLGSGSPLHF TGTGCCAGCAGTGCGGGGTTGGGTAGCGGTTCACCCCTCCACTTT
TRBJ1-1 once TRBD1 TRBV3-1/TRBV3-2 CASSYPGTGANTEAFF TGTGCCAGCAGCTATCCCGGGACAGGGGCGAACACTGAAGCTTTCTTT
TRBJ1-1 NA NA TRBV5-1 CASSLAGFHTEAFF TGCGCCAGCAGCTTGGCCGGGTTTCACACTGAAGCTTTCTTT
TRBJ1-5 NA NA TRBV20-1 CSASAQNSNQPQHF TGCAGTGCTAGTGCCCAGAATAGCAATCAGCCCCAGCATTTT
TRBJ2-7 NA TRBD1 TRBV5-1 CASSPLGTGGRYEQYF TGCGCCAGCAGCCCGTTAGGGACAGGGGGTAGGTACGAGCAGTACTTC
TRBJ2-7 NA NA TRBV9 CASSFGHSYEQYF TGTGCCAGCAGCTTCGGACATTCCTACGAGCAGTACTTC
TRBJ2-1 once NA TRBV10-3 CAIRYSDIYNEQFF TGTGCCATCAGATATAGCGACATCTACAATGAGCAGTTCTTC
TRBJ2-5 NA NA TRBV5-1 CASRARGAETQYF TGCGCCAGCAGGGCCAGGGGCGCGGAGACCCAGTACTTC
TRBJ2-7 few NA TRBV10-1 CASSVRTQDEQYF TGCGCCAGCAGTGTCCGGACACAAGACGAGCAGTACTTC
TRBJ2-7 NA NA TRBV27 CATRLGLNSYEQYF TGTGCCACCAGACTGGGCCTTAATTCCTACGAGCAGTACTTC
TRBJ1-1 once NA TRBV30 CAWRRGSTEAFF TGTGCCTGGAGGAGGGGGAGCACTGAAGCTTTCTTT
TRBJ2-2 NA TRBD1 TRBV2 CAIPGQSFGELFF TGTGCCATCCCGGGACAGTCGTTCGGGGAGCTGTTTTTT
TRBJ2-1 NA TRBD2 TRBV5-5 CASSWAGLAGGPNEQFF TGTGCCAGCAGCTGGGCGGGACTAGCGGGGGGCCCCAATGAGCAGTTCTTC
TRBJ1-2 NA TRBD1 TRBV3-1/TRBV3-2 CASSPGQGYGYTF TGTGCCAGCAGCCCGGGACAGGGCTATGGCTACACCTTC
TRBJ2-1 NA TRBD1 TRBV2 CASSSGTGGYNEQFF TGTGCCAGCAGCTCCGGGACAGGGGGCTATAATGAGCAGTTCTTC
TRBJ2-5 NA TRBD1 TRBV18 CASSPVGQGAETQYF TGTGCCAGCTCACCAGTGGGACAGGGGGCTGAGACCCAGTACTTC
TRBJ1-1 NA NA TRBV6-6 CASSYARGTEAFF TGTGCCAGCAGTTACGCCAGGGGTACTGAAGCTTTCTTT
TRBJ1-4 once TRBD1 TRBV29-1 CSVAPGTGNEKLFF TGCAGCGTTGCCCCCGGGACAGGGAATGAAAAACTGTTTTTT
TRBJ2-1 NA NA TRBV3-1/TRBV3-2 CASRPDSVNEQFF TGTGCCAGCAGACCCGACTCCGTCAATGAGCAGTTCTTC
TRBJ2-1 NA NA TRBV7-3 CASSLLLNNEQFF TGTGCCAGCAGCTTATTACTGAACAATGAGCAGTTCTTC
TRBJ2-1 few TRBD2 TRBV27 CASNSGLAGANEQFF TGTGCCAGCAATTCCGGACTAGCTGGAGCAAATGAGCAGTTCTTC
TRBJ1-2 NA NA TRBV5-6 CASSLVRGAHGYTF TGTGCCAGCAGCTTGGTACGGGGGGCCCATGGCTACACCTTC
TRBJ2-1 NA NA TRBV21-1 CASSKTLARRGYNEQFF TGTGCCAGCAGCAAAACTCTAGCCCGGCGGGGCTACAATGAGCAGTTCTTC
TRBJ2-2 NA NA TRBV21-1 CARTGGDTGELFF TGTGCCAGGACAGGGGGCGACACCGGGGAGCTGTTTTTT
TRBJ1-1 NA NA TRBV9 CASSPHVQGTEAFF TGTGCCAGCAGCCCCCACGTCCAGGGAACTGAAGCTTTCTTT
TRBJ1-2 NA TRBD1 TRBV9 CASSVGSGQPNYGYTF TGTGCCAGCAGCGTAGGATCGGGACAGCCTAACTATGGCTACACCTTC
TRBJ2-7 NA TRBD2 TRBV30 CAWSVGGRGLAGPYEQYF TGTGCCTGGAGTGTGGGGGGCCGGGGACTAGCGGGACCCTACGAGCAGTACTTC